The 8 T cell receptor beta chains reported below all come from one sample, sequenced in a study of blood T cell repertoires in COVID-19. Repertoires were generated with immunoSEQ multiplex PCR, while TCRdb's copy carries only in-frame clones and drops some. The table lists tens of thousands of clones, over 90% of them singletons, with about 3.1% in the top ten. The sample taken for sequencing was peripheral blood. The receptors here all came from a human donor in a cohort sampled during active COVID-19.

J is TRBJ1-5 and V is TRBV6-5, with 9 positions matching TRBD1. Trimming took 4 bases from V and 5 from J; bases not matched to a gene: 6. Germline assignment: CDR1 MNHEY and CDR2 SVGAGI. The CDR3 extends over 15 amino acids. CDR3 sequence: CASSSTGGGDQPQHF. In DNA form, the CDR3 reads TGTGCCAGCAGTTCGACAGGGGGGGGAGATCAGCCCCAGCATTTT.

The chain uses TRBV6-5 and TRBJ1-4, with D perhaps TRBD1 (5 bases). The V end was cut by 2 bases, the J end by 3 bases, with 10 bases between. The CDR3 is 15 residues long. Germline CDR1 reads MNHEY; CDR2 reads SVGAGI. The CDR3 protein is CASSYGRGANEKLFF. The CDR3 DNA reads TGTGCCAGCAGTTACGGGAGGGGAGCTAATGAAAAACTGTTTTTT.

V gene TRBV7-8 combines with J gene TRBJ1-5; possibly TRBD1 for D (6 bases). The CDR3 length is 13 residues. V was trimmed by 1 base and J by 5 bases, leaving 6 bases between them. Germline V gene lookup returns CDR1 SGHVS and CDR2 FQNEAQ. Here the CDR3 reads CASSLGGHQPQHF. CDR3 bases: TGTGCCAGCAGCTTAGGGGGGCATCAGCCCCAGCATTTT. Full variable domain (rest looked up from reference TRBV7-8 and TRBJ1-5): GAGVSQSPRYKVAKRGQDVALRCDPISGHVSLFWYQQALGQGPEFLTYFQNEAQLDKSGLPSDRFFAERPEGSVSTLKIQRTQQEDSAVYLCASSLGGHQPQHFGDGTRLSIL.

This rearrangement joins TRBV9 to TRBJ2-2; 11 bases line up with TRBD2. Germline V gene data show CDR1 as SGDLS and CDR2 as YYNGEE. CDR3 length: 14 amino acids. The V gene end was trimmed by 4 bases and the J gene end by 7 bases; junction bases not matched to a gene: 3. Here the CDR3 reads CASSFTSGSGELFF. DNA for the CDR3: TGTGCCAGCAGCTTCACTAGCGGGAGCGGGGAGCTGTTTTTT.

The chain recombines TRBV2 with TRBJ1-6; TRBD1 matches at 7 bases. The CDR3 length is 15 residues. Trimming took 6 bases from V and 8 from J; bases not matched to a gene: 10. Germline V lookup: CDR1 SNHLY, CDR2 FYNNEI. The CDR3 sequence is CASSAGTVRYSPLHF. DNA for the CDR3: TGTGCCAGCAGCGCGGGGACAGTCAGATATTCACCCCTCCACTTT.

CDR3 sequence: CATSVSFLMNQPQHF. The CDR3 bases are TGTGCCACCAGCGTGTCCTTCTTAATGAATCAGCCCCAGCATTTT. This chain connects TRBV15 to TRBJ1-5; D not certain. V was pared by 5 bases and J by 4 bases, with 15 bases between. The CDR3 has 15 amino acids. Germline V gene data show CDR1 as LNHNV and CDR2 as YYDKDF (reference sequence).

The CDR3: CASSPGTGDYEQYV. CDR3 bases: TGTGCCAGCTCACCCGGGACAGGAGACTACGAGCAGTACGTC. The chain is built from TRBV18 and TRBJ2-7, with 8 bases lining up with TRBD1. This CDR3 is built from 14 residues. CDR1 is KGHSH and CDR2 is LQKENI in the germline V gene. J was trimmed by 3 bases and V by 3 bases; bases with no gene match: 4.

The CDR3 DNA sequence: TGCAGCGTTGGGGGACCAGGGGGATCGAACGTGGGGACCCAGTACTTC. Protein sequence: CSVGGPGGSNVGTQYF. The J gene is TRBJ2-5, the V gene TRBV29-1; TRBD1 aligns across 7 bases. The CDR3 has 16 residues. V lost 4 bases and J lost 7; bases outside the gene matches: 18. From germline, CDR1 is SQVTM and CDR2 ANQGSEA.